The rows below give T cell receptor beta chains drawn from one sample of a study of T cell repertoires in cytomegalovirus infection. Which antigens these TCRs recognize remains unknown. One entry per CDR3 protein, called by TCRdb with MiXCR from the reads. The sample records fewer than 900,000 distinct CDR3 sequences, about 28% being singletons. This sample comprised cultured CD8+ T cells from PBMCs, obtained from culture after CMV antigen stimulation. The receptors were sampled from a human donor in good health (CMV status not recorded). Some clones in this sample may be carry-over from other donors' samples. CDR3s include the opening cysteine and the closing phenylalanine or tryptophan. A D gene is named only where the DNA matches it firmly. Clone size is not always given. Where it is, it says once, few, many or a class for expanded clones.

CDR3: CASSLGHYYEQYF
DNA: TGTGCCAGCAGTCTGGGACACTACTACGAGCAGTACTTC
size: few
J: TRBJ2-7
V: TRBV7-9
D: .

CDR3: CASSLEGFTLHF
DNA: TGTGCCAGCAGTTTAGAAGGATTCACCCTCCACTTT
size: .
J: TRBJ1-6
V: TRBV12-3/TRBV12-4
D: .

CDR3: CASSGEQPYTEAFF
DNA: TGTGCCAGTTCGGGGGAACAGCCATACACTGAAGCTTTCTTT
size: .
J: TRBJ1-1
V: TRBV5-3
D: .

CDR3: CASSFWGPKGTDTQYF
DNA: TGTGCCAGCAGCTTTTGGGGGCCTAAGGGCACAGATACGCAGTATTTT
size: .
J: TRBJ2-3
V: TRBV5-6
D: .

CDR3: CALRAQENTGELFF
DNA: TGTGCCCTCCGCGCCCAGGAGAACACCGGGGAGCTGTTTTTT
size: few
J: TRBJ2-2
V: TRBV10-3
D: .

CDR3: CASSLSRQVNQPQHF
DNA: TGTGCCAGCAGTTTATCGCGGCAGGTCAATCAGCCCCAGCATTTT
size: few
J: TRBJ1-5
V: TRBV27
D: .

CDR3: CASSIARRDTQYF
DNA: TGTGCCAGCAGCATAGCCCGTAGGGATACGCAGTATTTT
size: .
J: TRBJ2-3
V: TRBV11-3
D: .

CDR3: CASSLFATGTGWYNEQFF
DNA: TGTGCCAGCAGCTTATTCGCCACCGGGACAGGGTGGTACAATGAGCAGTTCTTC
size: .
J: TRBJ2-1
V: TRBV5-6
D: TRBD1

CDR3: CASSLNPQGGGSPLHF
DNA: TGTGCCAGCAGCTTAAACCCTCAGGGGGGCGGATCACCCCTCCACTTT
size: .
J: TRBJ1-6
V: TRBV7-2
D: TRBD1

CDR3: CASSFPREGVSPSDTQYF
DNA: TGTGCCAGCAGCTTTCCAAGAGAGGGGGTTTCTCCCTCAGATACGCAGTATTTT
size: many
J: TRBJ2-3
V: TRBV7-2
D: .

CDR3: CASTLRRAEQYF
DNA: TGTGCCAGCACTCTCCGAAGGGCCGAGCAGTACTTC
size: .
J: TRBJ2-7
V: TRBV12-3/TRBV12-4
D: .

CDR3: CASSQLRDNEQFF
DNA: TGCGCCAGCAGCCAACTCCGTGACAATGAGCAGTTCTTC
size: once
J: TRBJ2-1
V: TRBV4-1
D: .

CDR3: CASSSGPTGGDYGYTF
DNA: TGTGCCAGCAGCTCGGGCCCTACAGGGGGGGACTATGGCTACACCTTC
size: few
J: TRBJ1-2
V: TRBV7-8
D: TRBD1

CDR3: CASSGVKGEQFF
DNA: TGTGCCAGCAGCGGGGTTAAGGGTGAGCAGTTCTTC
size: .
J: TRBJ2-1
V: TRBV7-9
D: .

CDR3: CASTFFTDGSYEQFF
DNA: TGTGCCAGCACTTTCTTTACCGACGGCTCCTATGAGCAGTTCTTC
size: few
J: TRBJ2-1
V: TRBV6-2/TRBV6-3
D: .

CDR3: CASRYTLTGGIRETQYF
DNA: TGTGCCAGCAGATACACACTGACAGGGGGAATTAGGGAGACCCAGTACTTC
size: .
J: TRBJ2-5
V: TRBV7-9
D: TRBD1

CDR3: CASSQDLGGGLTGELFF
DNA: TGCGCCAGCAGCCAAGATCTAGGAGGGGGGCTCACCGGGGAGCTGTTTTTT
size: .
J: TRBJ2-2
V: TRBV4-1
D: .

CDR3: CSARPDRETNQPQHF
DNA: TGCAGTGCTAGGCCCGACAGGGAAACCAATCAGCCCCAGCATTTT
size: .
J: TRBJ1-5
V: TRBV20-1
D: TRBD1

CDR3: CASSLKGQGTDTQYF
DNA: TGTGCCAGCAGTTTAAAGGGACAGGGCACAGATACGCAGTATTTT
size: .
J: TRBJ2-3
V: TRBV12-3/TRBV12-4
D: TRBD1

CDR3: CASKLGSGAFF
DNA: TGTGCCAGCAAGTTGGGAAGTGGTGCTTTCTTT
size: few
J: TRBJ1-1
V: TRBV6-2/TRBV6-3
D: .

CDR3: CASSSRLAGYNEQFF
DNA: TGTGCCAGCAGTTCCCGACTAGCGGGGTACAATGAGCAGTTCTTC
size: .
J: TRBJ2-1
V: TRBV7-6
D: TRBD2

CDR3: CASSQDRTGVVAFF
DNA: TGCGCCAGCAGCCAAGACAGGACCGGGGTGGTAGCTTTCTTT
size: .
J: TRBJ1-1
V: TRBV4-3
D: .

CDR3: CASSLGGTFNEQFF
DNA: TGTGCCAGCAGCTTAGGGGGGACGTTCAATGAGCAGTTCTTC
size: many
J: TRBJ2-1
V: TRBV7-3
D: .

CDR3: CASSLWGQPVEAFF
DNA: TGTGCCAGCAGTTTATGGGGACAGCCCGTTGAAGCTTTCTTT
size: many
J: TRBJ1-1
V: TRBV27
D: TRBD1

CDR3: CASSLHLFTDTQYF
DNA: TGTGCCAGCAGTCTACATCTATTCACAGATACGCAGTATTTT
size: few
J: TRBJ2-3
V: TRBV6-1
D: .

CDR3: CASSYSTGGNEQYF
DNA: TGTGCCAGCAGTTACTCGACAGGGGGCAACGAGCAGTACTTC
size: .
J: TRBJ2-7
V: TRBV6-5
D: TRBD1

CDR3: CASSQVFPRQGTSEAFF
DNA: TGCGCCAGCAGCCAAGTATTCCCCCGACAGGGTACATCTGAAGCTTTCTTT
size: .
J: TRBJ1-1
V: TRBV4-3
D: TRBD1

CDR3: CASSQDRGFHEAFF
DNA: TGCGCCAGCAGCCAAGATCGGGGTTTTCACGAAGCTTTCTTT
size: few
J: TRBJ1-1
V: TRBV4-3
D: .

CDR3: CASSQGAETDTQYF
DNA: TGCGCCAGCAGCCAAGGAGCGGAGACAGATACGCAGTATTTT
size: few
J: TRBJ2-3
V: TRBV4-1
D: .

CDR3: CASSQGDTYNEQFF
DNA: TGTGCCAGCAGCCAGGGCGACACCTACAATGAGCAGTTCTTC
size: many
J: TRBJ2-1
V: TRBV3-1
D: .

CDR3: CASKSVMNTEAFF
DNA: TGTGCCAGCAAGTCAGTAATGAACACTGAAGCTTTCTTT
size: .
J: TRBJ1-1
V: TRBV7-6
D: .

CDR3: CASSISGVAEAFF
DNA: TGTGCCAGTAGTATTTCCGGGGTTGCTGAAGCTTTCTTT
size: few
J: TRBJ1-1
V: TRBV19
D: .

CDR3: CASSGTGHRTYNEQFF
DNA: TGTGCCAGCAGCGGAACGGGACACCGAACCTACAATGAGCAGTTCTTC
size: .
J: TRBJ2-1
V: TRBV7-2
D: .

CDR3: CASESGASYNEQFF
DNA: TGCGCCAGCGAAAGCGGGGCCTCCTACAATGAGCAGTTCTTC
size: .
J: TRBJ2-1
V: TRBV4-1
D: TRBD2

CDR3: CASGASQGLDEKLFF
DNA: TGTGCCAGCGGTGCCTCACAGGGGCTGGATGAAAAACTGTTTTTT
size: .
J: TRBJ1-4
V: TRBV6-1
D: TRBD1

CDR3: CASSLPKPSSGGLYNEQFF
DNA: TGTGCCAGCAGCCTACCCAAGCCCTCTAGCGGGGGGCTGTACAATGAGCAGTTCTTC
size: many
J: TRBJ2-1
V: TRBV7-9
D: TRBD2

CDR3: CATRTGTYNEQFF
DNA: TGTGCCACCAGGACAGGAACCTACAATGAGCAGTTCTTC
size: few
J: TRBJ2-1
V: TRBV19
D: TRBD1

CDR3: CASSLGAGNSYNSPLHF
DNA: TGTGCCAGCAGTCTAGGGGCAGGGAACTCCTATAATTCACCCCTCCACTTT
size: .
J: TRBJ1-6
V: TRBV27
D: .

CDR3: CATLGGASYNEQFF
DNA: TGTGCCACTCTGGGGGGTGCCTCCTACAATGAGCAGTTCTTC
size: once
J: TRBJ2-1
V: TRBV24-1
D: .

CDR3: CASSQDSWTVYNEQFF
DNA: TGCGCCAGCAGCCAAGATAGCTGGACAGTATACAATGAGCAGTTCTTC
size: .
J: TRBJ2-1
V: TRBV4-3
D: .

CDR3: CASSSDERVMGKLDIFF
DNA: TGTGCCAGCAGCTCCGACGAAAGGGTAATGGGGAAGCTCGATATCTTCTTC
size: few
J: TRBJ2-1
V: TRBV11-2
D: .

CDR3: CASSFPRDGILTDTQYF
DNA: TGTGCCAGCAGTTTCCCCCGGGACGGGATACTCACAGATACGCAGTATTTT
size: once
J: TRBJ2-3
V: TRBV12-3/TRBV12-4
D: .

CDR3: CASSLAGQTTNEKLFF
DNA: TGTGCCAGCAGCTTAGCAGGACAGACAACTAATGAAAAACTGTTTTTT
size: many
J: TRBJ1-4
V: TRBV7-2
D: .

CDR3: CASGLVEGTGANNEQFF
DNA: TGTGCTAGTGGTTTGGTAGAAGGGACAGGGGCCAACAATGAGCAGTTCTTC
size: few
J: TRBJ2-1
V: TRBV12-5
D: TRBD1

CDR3: CASSHYDGTGPYEQYF
DNA: TGCGCCAGCAGCCATTACGACGGGACAGGACCCTACGAGCAGTACTTC
size: few
J: TRBJ2-7
V: TRBV4-1
D: TRBD1

CDR3: CASASGVGGANVLTF
DNA: TGTGCCAGCGCAAGCGGGGTCGGTGGGGCCAACGTCCTGACTTTC
size: .
J: TRBJ2-6
V: TRBV2
D: TRBD2

CDR3: CASSYGDRYSTGANVLTF
DNA: TGTGCCAGCAGTTACGGGGACCGATATTCTACTGGGGCCAACGTCCTGACTTTC
size: .
J: TRBJ2-6
V: TRBV6-2/TRBV6-3
D: .

CDR3: CASSFRDRVQETQYF
DNA: TGTGCCAGCAGCTTTCGGGACAGGGTCCAAGAGACCCAGTACTTC
size: many
J: TRBJ2-5
V: TRBV7-6
D: TRBD1

CDR3: CASSLDQAPSVQETQYF
DNA: TGTGCCAGCAGCTTAGATCAGGCCCCCAGCGTCCAAGAGACCCAGTACTTC
size: few
J: TRBJ2-5
V: TRBV11-2
D: .

CDR3: CASSLVMAPTYEQYF
DNA: TGTGCCAGCAGTTTAGTTATGGCTCCTACCTACGAGCAGTACTTC
size: few
J: TRBJ2-7
V: TRBV12-3/TRBV12-4
D: .

CDR3: CASIKGGALSGYTEAFF
DNA: TGTGCCAGCATAAAAGGAGGGGCCTTAAGTGGGTACACTGAAGCTTTCTTT
size: few
J: TRBJ1-1
V: TRBV7-2
D: .

CDR3: CASSAWSLSTDTQYF
DNA: TGTGCCAGCAGCGCTTGGTCCCTAAGCACAGATACGCAGTATTTT
size: .
J: TRBJ2-3
V: TRBV7-9
D: .

CDR3: CASSLSGAGTGELFF
DNA: TGTGCCAGCAGCTTAAGCGGGGCGGGGACCGGGGAGCTGTTTTTT
size: .
J: TRBJ2-2
V: TRBV7-9
D: TRBD2

CDR3: CSARGPRLAEQETQYF
DNA: TGCAGTGCTAGAGGTCCCCGACTAGCGGAACAAGAGACCCAGTACTTC
size: few
J: TRBJ2-5
V: TRBV20-1
D: TRBD2

CDR3: CASSATSGVQTEQFF
DNA: TGTGCCAGCAGCGCGACTAGCGGGGTGCAAACGGAGCAGTTCTTC
size: .
J: TRBJ2-1
V: TRBV27
D: TRBD2

CDR3: CASTDMDTEAFF
DNA: TGCGCCAGCACCGACATGGACACTGAAGCTTTCTTT
size: few
J: TRBJ1-1
V: TRBV5-1
D: .

CDR3: CASKVGPNTEAFF
DNA: TGTGCCAGTAAAGTGGGGCCGAACACTGAAGCTTTCTTT
size: few
J: TRBJ1-1
V: TRBV19
D: .